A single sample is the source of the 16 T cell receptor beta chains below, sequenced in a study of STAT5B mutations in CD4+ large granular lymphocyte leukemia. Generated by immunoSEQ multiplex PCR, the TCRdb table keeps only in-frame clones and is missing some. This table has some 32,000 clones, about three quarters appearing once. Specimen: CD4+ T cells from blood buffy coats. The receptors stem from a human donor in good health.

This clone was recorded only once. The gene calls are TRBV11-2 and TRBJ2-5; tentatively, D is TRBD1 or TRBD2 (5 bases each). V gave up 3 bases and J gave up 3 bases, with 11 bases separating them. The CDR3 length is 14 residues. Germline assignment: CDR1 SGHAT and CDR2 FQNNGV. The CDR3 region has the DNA TGTGCCAGCAGCTTTACGGGGCCTGAAGAGACCCAGTACTTC. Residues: CASSFTGPEETQYF. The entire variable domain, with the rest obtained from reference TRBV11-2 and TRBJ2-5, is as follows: EAGVAQSPRYKIIEKRQSVAFWCNPISGHATLYWYQQILGQGPKLLIQFQNNGVVDDSQLPKDRFSAERLKGVDSTLKIQPAKLEDSAVYLCASSFTGPEETQYFGPGTRLLVL.

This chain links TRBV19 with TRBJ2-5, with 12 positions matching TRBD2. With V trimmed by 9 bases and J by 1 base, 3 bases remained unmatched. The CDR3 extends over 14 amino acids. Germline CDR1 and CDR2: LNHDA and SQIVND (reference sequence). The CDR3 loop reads CASGLAGFQETQYF. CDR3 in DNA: TGTGCCAGCGGACTAGCGGGATTCCAAGAGACCCAGTACTTC.

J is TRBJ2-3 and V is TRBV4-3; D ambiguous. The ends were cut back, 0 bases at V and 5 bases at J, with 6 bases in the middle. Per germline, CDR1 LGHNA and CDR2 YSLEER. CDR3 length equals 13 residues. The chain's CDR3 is CASSQERRDTQYF. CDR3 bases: TGCGCCAGCAGCCAAGAGAGGCGAGATACGCAGTATTTT.

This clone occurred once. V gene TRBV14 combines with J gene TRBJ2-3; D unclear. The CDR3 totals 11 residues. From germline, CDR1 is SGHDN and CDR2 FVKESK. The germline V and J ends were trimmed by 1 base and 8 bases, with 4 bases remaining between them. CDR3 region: CASSQGVTQYF. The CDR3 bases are TGTGCCAGCAGCCAAGGCGTTACGCAGTATTTT.

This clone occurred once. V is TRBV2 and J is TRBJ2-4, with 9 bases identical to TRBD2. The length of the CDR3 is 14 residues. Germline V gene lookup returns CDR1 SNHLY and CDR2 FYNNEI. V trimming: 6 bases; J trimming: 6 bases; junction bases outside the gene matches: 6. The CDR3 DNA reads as TGTGCCAGCAGAAGGACTAGCGATACAAACATTCAGTACTTC. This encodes CASRRTSDTNIQYF.

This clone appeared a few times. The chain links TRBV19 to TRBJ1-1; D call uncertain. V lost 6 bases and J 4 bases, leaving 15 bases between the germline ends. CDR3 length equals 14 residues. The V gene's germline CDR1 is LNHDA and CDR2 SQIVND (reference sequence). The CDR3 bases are TGTGCCAGTAGGCATAGTCGGGTTTTCACTGAAGCTTTCTTT. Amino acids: CASRHSRVFTEAFF.

CDR3 sequence (DNA): TGTGCCAGCTCACCGGAGGGGATTAGCAATCAGCCCCAGCATTTT. This translates into CASSPEGISNQPQHF. The V gene is TRBV18, the J gene TRBJ1-5; perhaps TRBD1 as D (5 bases). V was trimmed by 3 bases and J by 0 bases, leaving 9 bases between them. The CDR3 extends over 15 amino acids. In germline, CDR1 is KGHSH, CDR2 LQKENI.

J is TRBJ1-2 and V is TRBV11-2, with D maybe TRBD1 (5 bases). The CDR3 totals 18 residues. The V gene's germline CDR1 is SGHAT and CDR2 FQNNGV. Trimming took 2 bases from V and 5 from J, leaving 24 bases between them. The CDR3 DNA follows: TGTGCCAGCAGCTTACTCGTCTCGACAGCCCCGGACCAGTATGGCTACACCTTC. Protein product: CASSLLVSTAPDQYGYTF.

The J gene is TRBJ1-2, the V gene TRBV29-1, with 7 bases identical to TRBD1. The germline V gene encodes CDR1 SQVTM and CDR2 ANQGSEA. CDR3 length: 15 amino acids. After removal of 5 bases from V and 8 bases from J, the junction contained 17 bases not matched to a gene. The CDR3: CSVPPLTGRPGGYTF. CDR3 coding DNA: TGCAGCGTTCCCCCCCTGACAGGGCGGCCGGGAGGCTACACCTTC.

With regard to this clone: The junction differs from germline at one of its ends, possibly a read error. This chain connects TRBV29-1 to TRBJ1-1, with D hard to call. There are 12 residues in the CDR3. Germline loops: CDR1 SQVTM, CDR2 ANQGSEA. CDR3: CSVEVPGMSVWF. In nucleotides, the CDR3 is TGCAGCGTTGAAGTCCCGGGAATGTCGGTTTGGTTT.

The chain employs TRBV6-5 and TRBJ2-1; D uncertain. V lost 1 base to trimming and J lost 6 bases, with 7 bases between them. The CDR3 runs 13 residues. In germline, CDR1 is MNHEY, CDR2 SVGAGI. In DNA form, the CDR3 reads TGTGCCAGCAGTTACTTCGGGTTCAATGAGCAGTTCTTC. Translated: CASSYFGFNEQFF.

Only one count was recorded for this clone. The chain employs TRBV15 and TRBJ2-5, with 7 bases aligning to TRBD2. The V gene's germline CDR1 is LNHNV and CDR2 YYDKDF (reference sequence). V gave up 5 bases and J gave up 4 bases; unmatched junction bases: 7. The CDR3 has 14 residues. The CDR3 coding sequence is TGTGCCACCAGCGGCCGAGGCGGGGGAGAGACCCAGTACTTC. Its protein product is CATSGRGGGETQYF.

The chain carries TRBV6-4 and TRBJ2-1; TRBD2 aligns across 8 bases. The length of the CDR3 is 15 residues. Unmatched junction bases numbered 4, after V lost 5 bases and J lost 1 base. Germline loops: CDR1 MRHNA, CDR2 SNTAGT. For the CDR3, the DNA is TGTGCCAGCAGTAGGACGGGAGGGTCCTACAATGAGCAGTTCTTC. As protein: CASSRTGGSYNEQFF.

The CDR3 DNA reads TGTGCCAGTAGTCCTAACGACAAACTGAACACTGAAGCTTTCTTT. It translates to CASSPNDKLNTEAFF. The chain recombines TRBV19 with TRBJ1-1; no definite D call. The CDR3 runs to 15 residues. V lost 5 bases, J lost 0 bases, and 13 bases lay in between. The germline V gene encodes CDR1 LNHDA and CDR2 SQIVND (reference sequence).

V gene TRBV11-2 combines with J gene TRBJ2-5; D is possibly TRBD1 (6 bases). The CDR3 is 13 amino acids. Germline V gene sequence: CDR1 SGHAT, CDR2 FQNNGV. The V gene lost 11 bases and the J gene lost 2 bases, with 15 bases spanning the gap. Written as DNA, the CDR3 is TGTGCCTCCGGCAGGGGATATCAAGAGACCCAGTACTTC. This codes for CASGRGYQETQYF.

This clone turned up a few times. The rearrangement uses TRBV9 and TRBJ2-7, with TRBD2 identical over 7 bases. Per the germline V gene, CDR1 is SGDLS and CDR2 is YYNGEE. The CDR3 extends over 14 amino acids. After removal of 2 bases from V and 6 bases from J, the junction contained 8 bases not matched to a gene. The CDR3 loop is CASSVGTTGGEQYF. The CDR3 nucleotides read TGTGCCAGCAGCGTGGGGACTACCGGAGGCGAGCAGTACTTC.